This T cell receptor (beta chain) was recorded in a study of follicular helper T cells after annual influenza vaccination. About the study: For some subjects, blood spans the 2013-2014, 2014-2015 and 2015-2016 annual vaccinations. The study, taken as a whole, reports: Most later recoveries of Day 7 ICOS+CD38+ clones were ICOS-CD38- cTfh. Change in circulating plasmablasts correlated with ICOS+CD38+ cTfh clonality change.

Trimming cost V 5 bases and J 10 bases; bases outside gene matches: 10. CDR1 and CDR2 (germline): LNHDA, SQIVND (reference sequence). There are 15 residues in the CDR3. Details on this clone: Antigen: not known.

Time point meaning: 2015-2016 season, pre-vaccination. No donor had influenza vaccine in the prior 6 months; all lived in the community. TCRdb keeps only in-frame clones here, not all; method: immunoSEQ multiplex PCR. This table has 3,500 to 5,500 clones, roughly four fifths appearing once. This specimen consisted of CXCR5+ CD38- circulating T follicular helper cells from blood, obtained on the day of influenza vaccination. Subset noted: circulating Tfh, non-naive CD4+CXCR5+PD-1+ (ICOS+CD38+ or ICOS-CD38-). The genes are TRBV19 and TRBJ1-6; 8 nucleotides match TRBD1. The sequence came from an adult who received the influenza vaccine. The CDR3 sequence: CASSATGGIWSPLHF. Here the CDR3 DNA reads TGTGCCAGTAGTGCCACAGGGGGAATTTGGTCACCCCTCCACTTT.